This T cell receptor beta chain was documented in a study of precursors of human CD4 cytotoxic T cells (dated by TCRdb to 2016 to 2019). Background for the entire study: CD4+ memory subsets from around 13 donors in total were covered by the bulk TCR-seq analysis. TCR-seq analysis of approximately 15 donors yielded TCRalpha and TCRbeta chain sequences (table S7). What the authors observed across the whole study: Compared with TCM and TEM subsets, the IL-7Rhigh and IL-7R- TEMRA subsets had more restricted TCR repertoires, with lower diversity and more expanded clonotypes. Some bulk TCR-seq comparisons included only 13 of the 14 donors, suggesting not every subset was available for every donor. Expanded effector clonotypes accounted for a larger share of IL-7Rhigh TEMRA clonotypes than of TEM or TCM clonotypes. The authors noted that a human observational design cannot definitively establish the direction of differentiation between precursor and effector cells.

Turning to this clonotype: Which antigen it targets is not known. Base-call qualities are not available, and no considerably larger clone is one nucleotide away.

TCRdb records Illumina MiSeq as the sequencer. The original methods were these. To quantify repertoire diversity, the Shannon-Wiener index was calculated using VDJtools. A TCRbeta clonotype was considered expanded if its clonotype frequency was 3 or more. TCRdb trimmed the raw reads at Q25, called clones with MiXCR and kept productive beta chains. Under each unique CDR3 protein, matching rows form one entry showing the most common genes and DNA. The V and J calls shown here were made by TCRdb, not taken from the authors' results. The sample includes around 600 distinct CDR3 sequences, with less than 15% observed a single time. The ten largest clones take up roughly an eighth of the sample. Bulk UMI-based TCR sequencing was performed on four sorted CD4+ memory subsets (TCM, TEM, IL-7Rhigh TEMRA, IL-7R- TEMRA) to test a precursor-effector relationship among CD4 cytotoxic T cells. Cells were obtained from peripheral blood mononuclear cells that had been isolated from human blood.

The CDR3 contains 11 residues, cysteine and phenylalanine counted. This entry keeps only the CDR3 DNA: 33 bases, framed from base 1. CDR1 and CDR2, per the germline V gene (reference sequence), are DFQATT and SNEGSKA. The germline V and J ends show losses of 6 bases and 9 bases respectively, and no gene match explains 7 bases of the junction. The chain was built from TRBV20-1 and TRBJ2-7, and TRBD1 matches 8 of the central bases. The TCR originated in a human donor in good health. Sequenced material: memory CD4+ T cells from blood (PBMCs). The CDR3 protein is CSANSQGAQYF. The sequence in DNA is TGCAGTGCCAATTCGCAGGGGGCGCAGTACTTC.